Listed below are T cell receptor beta chains from one sample, sequenced in a study of somatic mutations in cytotoxic T cells in rheumatoid arthritis. Sequencing was performed with immunoSEQ multiplex PCR; in TCRdb, only in-frame clones are kept and a portion is missing. The sample carries 14,000 or so clones, 82% recorded once. Material for sequencing was CD8+ T cells sorted from blood. The receptors come from an adult with rheumatoid arthritis. The CDR3 runs from the conserved cysteine through the conserved F or W. Each record gives: V gene, J gene, clone size, D gene, CDR3 DNA, CDR3 protein. A D gene is named only where the DNA matches it firmly. A clone size is listed for some rows: how often the clone was seen (once, few, many), or a class if it is expanded.

v_call: TRBV2; j_call: TRBJ2-7; clone_size: .; d_call: TRBD1; cdr3_nt: TGTGCCAGCAGCTCCCAGACAGGGTACAACGAGCAGTACTTC; cdr3_aa: CASSSQTGYNEQYF
v_call: TRBV11-2; j_call: TRBJ1-6; clone_size: .; d_call: TRBD1; cdr3_nt: TGTGCCGGGGGGACAGTCAATTCACCCCTCCACTTT; cdr3_aa: CAGGTVNSPLHF
v_call: TRBV14; j_call: TRBJ2-7; clone_size: .; d_call: .; cdr3_nt: TGTGCCAGCAGCCATACTTCCTACGAGCAGTACTTC; cdr3_aa: CASSHTSYEQYF
v_call: TRBV10-1; j_call: TRBJ2-3; clone_size: few; d_call: TRBD2; cdr3_nt: TGCGCCAGCAGTGAGAAGCGGGATGTGAAAGATACGCAGTATTTT; cdr3_aa: CASSEKRDVKDTQYF
v_call: TRBV6-1; j_call: TRBJ1-5; clone_size: few; d_call: .; cdr3_nt: TGTGCCAGCAGTGCCTTACCGGGACACTTTAGCAATCAGCCCCAGCATTTT; cdr3_aa: CASSALPGHFSNQPQHF
v_call: TRBV11-2; j_call: TRBJ1-2; clone_size: .; d_call: .; cdr3_nt: TGTGCCAGCAGCCATCTCGAGGAGATCAATGGCTACACCTTC; cdr3_aa: CASSHLEEINGYTF
v_call: TRBV5-5; j_call: TRBJ1-2; clone_size: .; d_call: .; cdr3_nt: TGTGCCAGCAGCTTGGAGGGACCCAACTATGGCTACACCTTC; cdr3_aa: CASSLEGPNYGYTF
v_call: TRBV2; j_call: TRBJ2-2; clone_size: .; d_call: TRBD2; cdr3_nt: TGTGCCAGCAGGAGCTTAGCGGGAGTCACCGGGGAGCTGTTTTTT; cdr3_aa: CASRSLAGVTGELFF
v_call: TRBV9; j_call: TRBJ2-1; clone_size: .; d_call: TRBD2; cdr3_nt: TGTGCCAGCAGCGTAGGGCCCCTAGCGGGTAACAATGAGCAGTTCTTC; cdr3_aa: CASSVGPLAGNNEQFF
v_call: TRBV10-3; j_call: TRBJ2-3; clone_size: .; d_call: .; cdr3_nt: TGTGCCATCAGTGGGGACGGACTGCGAGAGTTAAATACGCAGTATTTT; cdr3_aa: CAISGDGLRELNTQYF
v_call: TRBV5-1; j_call: TRBJ2-6; clone_size: .; d_call: TRBD1; cdr3_nt: TGCGCCAGCAGCTTACCCAAGGGACAGCCCTTCCTAACTGGGGCCAACGTCCTGACTTTC; cdr3_aa: CASSLPKGQPFLTGANVLTF
v_call: TRBV27; j_call: TRBJ1-2; clone_size: few; d_call: TRBD1; cdr3_nt: TGTGCCAGCAGTCGGAACAGGGGCTGGGGCTACACCTTC; cdr3_aa: CASSRNRGWGYTF
v_call: TRBV28; j_call: TRBJ1-5; clone_size: .; d_call: .; cdr3_nt: TGTGCCAGCAGTTTCGGGACATTGAACATCAATCAGCCCCAGCATTTT; cdr3_aa: CASSFGTLNINQPQHF
v_call: TRBV14; j_call: TRBJ2-2; clone_size: few; d_call: .; cdr3_nt: TGTGCCAGCAGCGCTATGACCCGGCTGTTTTTT; cdr3_aa: CASSAMTRLFF
v_call: TRBV5-1; j_call: TRBJ1-4; clone_size: .; d_call: .; cdr3_nt: TGCGCCAGCAGCTCGGACCTCCCCCCCGAAAAACTGTTTTTT; cdr3_aa: CASSSDLPPEKLFF
v_call: TRBV10-3; j_call: TRBJ1-5; clone_size: .; d_call: TRBD1; cdr3_nt: TGTGCCATCAGTGAGTCTGACAGGGCAAATCAGCCCCAGCATTTT; cdr3_aa: CAISESDRANQPQHF
v_call: TRBV28; j_call: TRBJ2-3; clone_size: .; d_call: TRBD2; cdr3_nt: TGTGCCAGCAGTTTAGTATCCCTAGCGGCTAGCACAGATACGCAGTATTTT; cdr3_aa: CASSLVSLAASTDTQYF
v_call: TRBV5-1; j_call: TRBJ1-1; clone_size: .; d_call: .; cdr3_nt: TGCGCCAGCAGCCACCAGCAGGGTCGAGACACTGAAGCTTTCTTT; cdr3_aa: CASSHQQGRDTEAFF
v_call: TRBV7-9; j_call: TRBJ1-1; clone_size: few; d_call: .; cdr3_nt: TGTGCCAGCACCTATATTGCCACTGAAGCTTTCTTT; cdr3_aa: CASTYIATEAFF
v_call: TRBV7-8; j_call: TRBJ2-1; clone_size: .; d_call: .; cdr3_nt: TGTGCCAGCAGCTTGACGGATGAGCAGTTCTTC; cdr3_aa: CASSLTDEQFF
v_call: TRBV27; j_call: TRBJ2-4; clone_size: .; d_call: TRBD1; cdr3_nt: TGTGCCAGCAGTTTAGGGGACAGGGGTTTAGACATTCAGTACTTC; cdr3_aa: CASSLGDRGLDIQYF
v_call: TRBV7-9; j_call: TRBJ2-2; clone_size: .; d_call: TRBD1; cdr3_nt: TGTGCCAGCAGCGGACCCGGACAGGGGAAGAACACCGGGGAGCTGTTTTTT; cdr3_aa: CASSGPGQGKNTGELFF
v_call: TRBV7-3; j_call: TRBJ2-2; clone_size: .; d_call: .; cdr3_nt: TGTGCCAGCAGCAACAGGGAGCGGGAGAACACCGGGGAGCTGTTTTTT; cdr3_aa: CASSNRERENTGELFF
v_call: TRBV27; j_call: TRBJ2-1; clone_size: .; d_call: .; cdr3_nt: TGTGCCAGCAGTTTATGGGTTAGCGTGTACAATGAGCAGTTCTTC; cdr3_aa: CASSLWVSVYNEQFF
v_call: TRBV20-1; j_call: TRBJ2-7; clone_size: .; d_call: .; cdr3_nt: TGCAGTGCTTTAAAGGGCTACGAGCAGTACTTC; cdr3_aa: CSALKGYEQYF
v_call: TRBV5-1; j_call: TRBJ2-1; clone_size: once; d_call: .; cdr3_nt: TGCGCCAGCAGCTTCCAGGGGAATGAGCAGTTCTTC; cdr3_aa: CASSFQGNEQFF
v_call: TRBV9; j_call: TRBJ2-7; clone_size: .; d_call: .; cdr3_nt: TGTGCCAGCAGCAGAGGGGGAGGACCCAACGAGCAGTACTTC; cdr3_aa: CASSRGGGPNEQYF
v_call: TRBV7-6; j_call: TRBJ2-7; clone_size: .; d_call: .; cdr3_nt: TGTGCCAGCAGCTTAGTGGGAGGACACGAGCAGTACTTC; cdr3_aa: CASSLVGGHEQYF
v_call: TRBV19; j_call: TRBJ2-3; clone_size: .; d_call: .; cdr3_nt: TGTGCCAGTAGTAGGGAGTTTACAGATACGCAGTATTTT; cdr3_aa: CASSREFTDTQYF
v_call: TRBV4-1; j_call: TRBJ2-3; clone_size: .; d_call: .; cdr3_nt: TGCGCCAGCAGCCTTCAGTCGGATACGCAGTATTTT; cdr3_aa: CASSLQSDTQYF
v_call: TRBV6-6; j_call: TRBJ1-2; clone_size: .; d_call: .; cdr3_nt: TGTGCCAGCAGTTACGGGATTGGGCAGAGCTATGGCTACACCTTC; cdr3_aa: CASSYGIGQSYGYTF
v_call: TRBV10-2; j_call: TRBJ2-1; clone_size: .; d_call: .; cdr3_nt: TGCGCCAGCAGTGTAGGTACCTACAATGAGCAGTTCTTC; cdr3_aa: CASSVGTYNEQFF
v_call: TRBV7-9; j_call: TRBJ2-3; clone_size: .; d_call: TRBD2; cdr3_nt: TGTGCCAGCAGCTTAGAATTGCTAGCGGGAGTTAATGCAGATACGCAGTATTTT; cdr3_aa: CASSLELLAGVNADTQYF
v_call: TRBV27; j_call: TRBJ1-1; clone_size: .; d_call: .; cdr3_nt: TGTGCCAGCAGTGACTGGGGGCTGAACACTGAAGCTTTCTTT; cdr3_aa: CASSDWGLNTEAFF
v_call: TRBV6-4; j_call: TRBJ2-1; clone_size: .; d_call: .; cdr3_nt: TGTGCCAGCAGTGATAGGGCGGGACACGGAAGGGGTGAGCAGTTCTTC; cdr3_aa: CASSDRAGHGRGEQFF
v_call: TRBV30; j_call: TRBJ2-1; clone_size: .; d_call: TRBD2; cdr3_nt: TGTGCCTGGGAAGGGACTACCGAGAGCTCCTACAATGAGCAGTTCTTC; cdr3_aa: CAWEGTTESSYNEQFF
v_call: TRBV9; j_call: TRBJ2-3; clone_size: .; d_call: .; cdr3_nt: TGTGCCAGCAGCGTGGAACCGGGCGTAAATCCGGCAGATACGCAGTATTTT; cdr3_aa: CASSVEPGVNPADTQYF
v_call: TRBV7-8; j_call: TRBJ1-3; clone_size: .; d_call: .; cdr3_nt: TGTGCCAGCAGCTTAGTATTGACGGTTTCTGGCTCTGGAAACACCATATATTTT; cdr3_aa: CASSLVLTVSGSGNTIYF
v_call: TRBV5-5; j_call: TRBJ1-1; clone_size: .; d_call: .; cdr3_nt: TGTGCCAGCAGCTTCGACCAGAACACTGAAGCTTTCTTT; cdr3_aa: CASSFDQNTEAFF
v_call: TRBV5-6; j_call: TRBJ1-2; clone_size: .; d_call: TRBD1; cdr3_nt: TGTGCCAGCGATTTCGGGACAGGGGAGCGCTACACCTTC; cdr3_aa: CASDFGTGERYTF
v_call: TRBV4-1; j_call: TRBJ1-1; clone_size: .; d_call: .; cdr3_nt: TGCGCCAGCAGCCAAGCCAGGGGGAACACTGAAGCTTTCTTT; cdr3_aa: CASSQARGNTEAFF
v_call: TRBV21-1; j_call: TRBJ1-4; clone_size: medium-sized; d_call: .; cdr3_nt: TGTGCCAGGTCCGGGACAGGGGGGAGTCAGACTAATGAAAAACTGTTTTTT; cdr3_aa: CARSGTGGSQTNEKLFF
v_call: TRBV4-1; j_call: TRBJ2-2; clone_size: .; d_call: TRBD2; cdr3_nt: TGCGCCAGCAGCCAGTCGACTAGCGGCGCGAACACCGGGGAGCTGTTTTTT; cdr3_aa: CASSQSTSGANTGELFF
v_call: TRBV28; j_call: TRBJ1-1; clone_size: .; d_call: .; cdr3_nt: TGTGCCAGCAGTTTATCGCCTCCGGTGAACACTGAAGCTTTCTTT; cdr3_aa: CASSLSPPVNTEAFF
v_call: TRBV7-9; j_call: TRBJ1-1; clone_size: .; d_call: .; cdr3_nt: TGTGCCAGCAGCTTAGACGGCTTTGAAGCTTTCTTT; cdr3_aa: CASSLDGFEAFF
v_call: TRBV5-4; j_call: TRBJ2-5; clone_size: once; d_call: TRBD1; cdr3_nt: TGTGCCAGCAGCCCCCCCCCGGGACAGGGGGCGCGTGAGACCCAGTACTTC; cdr3_aa: CASSPPPGQGARETQYF
v_call: TRBV4-3; j_call: TRBJ2-7; clone_size: .; d_call: .; cdr3_nt: TGCGCCAGCAGCCAAGACAGGTACTACGAGCAGTACTTC; cdr3_aa: CASSQDRYYEQYF
v_call: TRBV2; j_call: TRBJ2-7; clone_size: .; d_call: .; cdr3_nt: TGTGCCAGCAGTGAAATGATACAGGGAACCCATTACGAGCAGTACTTC; cdr3_aa: CASSEMIQGTHYEQYF